What follows describes a single TCR beta chain. Its antigen is currently unknown. TCRdb keeps only in-frame clones here, not all; method: immunoSEQ multiplex PCR. The repertoire includes 100,000 to 120,000 clones, less than 95% of them detected once, and 7.8% sits in the top ten. The record originates from a study of T cell responses to AZD1222 COVID-19 vaccine. CDR1 and CDR2 (germline): LNHDA, SQIVND (reference sequence). CDR3 length equals 15 residues. Trimming removed 3 bases from V and 7 bases from J; junction bases left unmatched: 5. Study results and caveats: Repertoire sampling occurred only after the peak T cell response.

This rearrangement joins TRBV19 to TRBJ2-1; 11 bases align to TRBD2. The source material was peripheral blood, sampled on day 0 of AZD1222 vaccination. This clonotype originated in an adult in good health. CDR3 residues: CASSMDSGGVNEQFF. The CDR3 DNA follows: TGTGCCAGTAGTATGGATAGCGGGGGGGTTAATGAGCAGTTCTTC.